A selection of T cell receptor beta chains follows, all from one sample in a study of blood T cell repertoires in COVID-19. Sequencing used immunoSEQ multiplex PCR; TCRdb keeps in-frame clones, though not all of them. The top ten hold around 8% of the sample, which has roughly 150,000 clones, more than 75% seen once. Sequencing input: peripheral blood. The receptors originated from a woman aged 55-69 years with COVID-19, enrolled during active disease. CDR3s include the opening cysteine and the closing phenylalanine or tryptophan. Each record gives: J gene, V gene, clone size, CDR3 length, D gene, CDR3 DNA, CDR3 protein. The D gene is left open where the match is weak. Some rows have no size entry. The others give once, few or many, or a class for an expanded clone.

TRBJ1-2,TRBV4-1,.,16,.,TGCGCCAGCAGCCAAGAATCTTCCAGTCTGAACTATGGCTACACCTTC,CASSQESSSLNYGYTF
TRBJ1-1,TRBV7-9,.,17,TRBD1,TGTGCCAGCAGGGGAAGTAGGGGGCTAGAGATGAACACTGAAGCTTTCTTT,CASRGSRGLEMNTEAFF
TRBJ2-5,TRBV25-1,.,12,.,TGTGCCAGCAGTGACACACCAGAGACCCAGTACTTC,CASSDTPETQYF
TRBJ1-2,TRBV5-1,.,18,TRBD1,TGCGCCAGCAGCCCGGACCCGGGACAGGGACTCGGAGGCTATGGCTACACCTTC,CASSPDPGQGLGGYGYTF
TRBJ2-1,TRBV21-1,.,14,.,TGTGCCAGCAACCATGGGACAGGGCCTCATGAGCAGTTCTTC,CASNHGTGPHEQFF
TRBJ1-5,TRBV6-5,.,15,.,TGTGCCAGCACCCTGAAGGATAGAGGAAAACAGCCCCAGCATTTT,CASTLKDRGKQPQHF
TRBJ1-1,TRBV10-3,.,14,TRBD1,TGTGCCATCAGGGCACAGGGGGGGAACACTGAAGCTTTCTTT,CAIRAQGGNTEAFF
TRBJ1-3,TRBV2,.,16,.,TGTGCCAGCAGTGAATACCAGGGCACGTCTGGAAACACCATATATTTT,CASSEYQGTSGNTIYF
TRBJ2-3,TRBV5-1,.,16,.,TGCGCCAGCAGCTTGGCGGACTACCTTAGCACAGATACGCAGTATTTT,CASSLADYLSTDTQYF
TRBJ1-2,TRBV6-5,.,14,.,TGTGCCAGCATCCTCCTCCCCCTGGTCGGTGGCTACACCTTC,CASILLPLVGGYTF
TRBJ2-7,TRBV18,.,15,TRBD1,TGTGCCAGCTCACGGGGGACAGGGAGTACCTACGAGCAGTACTTC,CASSRGTGSTYEQYF
TRBJ2-2,TRBV10-2,.,18,TRBD2,TGCGCCAGCAGTATCCGCCGACGACTAGCGACGAACACCGGGGAGCTGTTTTTT,CASSIRRRLATNTGELFF
TRBJ1-2,TRBV6-5,.,14,.,TGTGCCAGCAGTCCGTCCAAGACGGAGTATGGCTACACCTTC,CASSPSKTEYGYTF
TRBJ2-2,TRBV5-1,few,13,TRBD1,TGCGCCAGCAGCTTGAGGGGGCCCGGGGAGCTGTTTTTT,CASSLRGPGELFF
TRBJ1-5,TRBV7-9,once,17,.,TGTGCCAGCAGCTTAGACTGGCAGGGAAAAAGCAATCAGCCCCAGCATTTT,CASSLDWQGKSNQPQHF
TRBJ1-3,TRBV5-6,.,15,TRBD1,TGTGCCAGCAGCAAGAACAGGGGTAGCGGAAACACCATATATTTT,CASSKNRGSGNTIYF
TRBJ2-1,TRBV5-1,.,15,.,TGCGCCAGCAGCTCTGAGAGGGCCGGGTACAATGAGCAGTTCTTC,CASSSERAGYNEQFF
TRBJ2-3,TRBV2,.,15,.,TGTGCCAGCAGTCGGGACTGGATTAGCACAGATACGCAGTATTTT,CASSRDWISTDTQYF
TRBJ1-1,TRBV7-8,.,16,TRBD1,TGTGCCAGCAGCCCAACCGGACAGGGGGCTTCGGTGGAAGCTTTCTTT,CASSPTGQGASVEAFF
TRBJ2-5,TRBV19,.,12,.,TGTGCCAGTGGGGCGGTCCAAGAGACCCAGTACTTC,CASGAVQETQYF
TRBJ1-1,TRBV29-1,.,12,.,TGCAGCGTCCAACAAGTGAACACTGAAGCTTTCTTT,CSVQQVNTEAFF
TRBJ1-5,TRBV30,once,14,TRBD1,TGTGCCTGGAATCCGGACAGGGCGAGTCAGCCCCAGCATTTT,CAWNPDRASQPQHF